This T cell receptor beta chain comes out of a study of blood T cells in healthy people across ages. Points from the study as a whole: Measured against age, TCR beta diversity per million T cells decreased in a roughly linear manner.

The CDR3 covers 13 residues. Germline CDR1 reads SQVTM; CDR2 reads ANQGSEA. V lost 5 bases, J lost 3 bases, and 11 bases lay in between. About this clonotype: Its specificity is unknown.

A J-beta primer mix and a sample-barcoded 5' primer were used in a second PCR of about 7 to 12 cycles. With 12 random nucleotides, a template-switch adaptor tagged each individual cDNA molecule. TCRdb reanalysed the 5' RACE reads using MiXCR and keeps one entry per CDR3 protein. The sample has over a million distinct CDR3 sequences, around 40% seen once. Isolation recovered at least 6.5 million PBMCs from every sample. The sequence came from a woman under 30 in good health. The J gene is TRBJ2-1, the V gene TRBV29-1, with D perhaps matching TRBD2 (6 bases). Sequenced material: blood. This CDR3 is CSVLRDFYNEQFF. Written as DNA, the CDR3 is TGCAGCGTTCTCCGGGACTTCTACAATGAGCAGTTCTTC.